The rows below give T cell receptor beta chains drawn from one sample of a study of response to subunit inactivated influenza vaccine. Each CDR3 protein is one row after TCRdb ran MiXCR on the RT-PCR reads. This table has hundreds of thousands of distinct CDR3 sequences, 10% to 15% appearing once. Sequenced material: PBMCs from blood, taken 40 to 50 days after vaccination. The receptors shown here come from a man in his forties or fifties who received an inactivated influenza vaccine. Each CDR3 is given with its conserved first and last residue. The order of the fields is clone size, V gene, J gene, D gene, CDR3 protein, CDR3 DNA. A D gene is named only where the DNA matches it firmly. Rows may omit the clone size; those that give it use once, few, many or a size class.

size: few; V: TRBV2; J: TRBJ2-3; D: TRBD2; CDR3: CASSGGLAGESDTQYF; DNA: TGTGCCAGCAGTGGGGGACTAGCGGGAGAATCAGATACGCAGTATTTT
size: many; V: TRBV18; J: TRBJ2-1; D: TRBD2; CDR3: CASSPTSGTAPYNEQFF; DNA: TGTGCCAGCTCACCCACTAGCGGGACCGCCCCTTACAATGAGCAGTTCTTC
size: few; V: TRBV9; J: TRBJ2-2; D: .; CDR3: CASSARTARGDGELFF; DNA: TGTGCCAGCAGCGCCCGGACCGCCCGAGGTGACGGGGAGCTGTTTTTT
size: .; V: TRBV20-1; J: TRBJ2-5; D: .; CDR3: CSAKPHGVGVSGETQYF; DNA: TGCAGTGCTAAACCGCATGGGGTGGGTGTTAGTGGAGAGACCCAGTACTTC
size: few; V: TRBV6-2/TRBV6-3; J: TRBJ1-4; D: .; CDR3: CASAAGDATNEKLFF; DNA: TGTGCCAGCGCGGCGGGCGACGCAACTAATGAAAAACTGTTTTTT
size: .; V: TRBV7-2; J: TRBJ2-3; D: TRBD2; CDR3: CASSPGGGGDTQYF; DNA: TGTGCCAGCAGCCCCGGGGGGGGAGGCGATACGCAGTATTTT
size: .; V: TRBV5-1; J: TRBJ2-7; D: .; CDR3: CASSSTTGYYEQYF; DNA: TGCGCCAGCAGCTCCACGACAGGTTACTACGAGCAGTACTTC
size: .; V: TRBV5-1; J: TRBJ1-1; D: .; CDR3: CASSYRGPRDTEAFF; DNA: TGCGCCAGCAGCTACCGGGGGCCGCGGGACACTGAAGCTTTCTTT
size: .; V: TRBV9; J: TRBJ2-5; D: TRBD2; CDR3: CASSVAAGGTETQYF; DNA: TGTGCCAGCAGCGTAGCCGCGGGAGGGACAGAGACCCAGTACTTC
size: .; V: TRBV6-2/TRBV6-3; J: TRBJ2-7; D: .; CDR3: CASSRERAEQYF; DNA: TGTGCCAGCAGTCGAGAGAGGGCCGAGCAGTACTTC
size: few; V: TRBV4-3; J: TRBJ2-1; D: .; CDR3: CASSQARQVGNEQFF; DNA: TGCGCCAGCAGCCAAGCGAGACAGGTGGGGAATGAGCAGTTCTTC
size: once; V: TRBV30; J: TRBJ1-2; D: TRBD1; CDR3: CAWSPALTGFYGYTF; DNA: TGTGCCTGGAGTCCAGCCCTGACAGGGTTCTATGGCTACACCTTC
size: .; V: TRBV2; J: TRBJ2-7; D: TRBD1; CDR3: CASNPDRGSYEQYF; DNA: TGTGCCAGCAATCCTGACAGGGGATCATACGAGCAGTACTTC
size: few; V: TRBV5-1; J: TRBJ2-1; D: .; CDR3: CASSLARASAVNEQFF; DNA: TGCGCCAGCAGCTTGGCCCGAGCCTCAGCAGTCAATGAGCAGTTCTTC
size: few; V: TRBV28; J: TRBJ1-5; D: .; CDR3: CASSRTGGATPQHF; DNA: TGTGCCAGCAGCCGAACGGGAGGGGCGACCCCCCAGCATTTT
size: .; V: TRBV20-1; J: TRBJ2-2; D: TRBD1; CDR3: CSAGGQGASGELFF; DNA: TGCAGTGCGGGGGGACAGGGGGCCTCCGGGGAGCTGTTTTTT
size: few; V: TRBV9; J: TRBJ1-2; D: .; CDR3: CASSVAGTNYGYTF; DNA: TGTGCCAGCAGCGTAGCCGGAACTAACTATGGCTACACCTTC
size: few; V: TRBV29-1; J: TRBJ2-1; D: .; CDR3: CSVVKGSSYNEQFF; DNA: TGCAGCGTTGTTAAGGGTAGCTCCTACAATGAGCAGTTCTTC
size: .; V: TRBV20-1; J: TRBJ2-5; D: TRBD2; CDR3: CSAAPGLAELGETQYF; DNA: TGCAGTGCAGCTCCTGGACTAGCGGAACTAGGGGAGACCCAGTACTTC
size: many; V: TRBV20-1; J: TRBJ2-3; D: .; CDR3: CSAQSPGLTDTQYF; DNA: TGCAGTGCTCAAAGCCCGGGACTCACAGATACGCAGTATTTT
size: .; V: TRBV7-2; J: TRBJ2-7; D: TRBD2; CDR3: CASSPDSTSAPYEQYF; DNA: TGTGCCAGCAGCCCGGATTCGACTAGCGCTCCCTACGAGCAGTACTTC
size: many; V: TRBV4-2; J: TRBJ2-4; D: TRBD2; CDR3: CASSPRLAGRAKNIQYF; DNA: TGTGCCAGCAGCCCCCGACTAGCGGGTCGGGCCAAAAACATTCAGTACTTC
size: many; V: TRBV12-3/TRBV12-4; J: TRBJ1-3; D: .; CDR3: CASSLYNGNSGNTIYF; DNA: TGTGCCAGCAGCCTTTATAACGGGAACTCTGGAAACACCATATATTTT
size: .; V: TRBV20-1; J: TRBJ2-2; D: TRBD2; CDR3: CSASPPGGSGTGELFF; DNA: TGCAGTGCTTCACCCCCTGGCGGGAGCGGCACCGGGGAGCTGTTTTTT
size: many; V: TRBV5-1; J: TRBJ2-1; D: TRBD1; CDR3: CASSLAGQGYNEQFF; DNA: TGCGCCAGCAGCTTGGCGGGACAGGGCTACAATGAGCAGTTCTTC
size: .; V: TRBV4-3; J: TRBJ2-7; D: TRBD1; CDR3: CASSQEGQGTTQYF; DNA: TGCGCCAGCAGCCAAGAGGGACAGGGAACCACGCAGTACTTC
size: .; V: TRBV7-2; J: TRBJ2-7; D: TRBD2; CDR3: CARSSRPGGGEQYF; DNA: TGTGCCAGAAGCTCTCGACCGGGGGGGGGCGAGCAGTACTTC
size: many; V: TRBV12-3/TRBV12-4; J: TRBJ1-1; D: .; CDR3: CASSTDSYTEAFF; DNA: TGTGCCAGCAGTACGGACAGTTACACTGAAGCTTTCTTT
size: .; V: TRBV12-3/TRBV12-4; J: TRBJ1-2; D: TRBD1; CDR3: CASSSGQGGRNYGYTF; DNA: TGTGCCAGCAGTTCCGGACAGGGCGGGCGTAACTATGGCTACACCTTC
size: .; V: TRBV20-1; J: TRBJ2-7; D: .; CDR3: CSARGLGVEQYF; DNA: TGCAGTGCTAGGGGCCTAGGGGTCGAGCAGTACTTC
size: many; V: TRBV7-9; J: TRBJ2-1; D: TRBD2; CDR3: CASSYGGGAYYNEQFF; DNA: TGTGCCAGCAGTTACGGCGGGGGGGCGTACTACAATGAGCAGTTCTTC
size: .; V: TRBV12-3/TRBV12-4; J: TRBJ1-1; D: TRBD1; CDR3: CASSQTGDAFF; DNA: TGTGCCAGCAGTCAGACAGGGGATGCTTTCTTT
size: many; V: TRBV29-1; J: TRBJ2-5; D: .; CDR3: CSVEDTRETEQETQYF; DNA: TGCAGCGTTGAAGACACGAGGGAGACAGAACAAGAGACCCAGTACTTC
size: few; V: TRBV6-2/TRBV6-3; J: TRBJ2-7; D: TRBD1; CDR3: CASQTTGTGRTEQYF; DNA: TGTGCCAGCCAAACTACCGGGACAGGGAGGACCGAGCAGTACTTC
size: many; V: TRBV10-3; J: TRBJ2-1; D: TRBD2; CDR3: CAISGRTSGLNEQFF; DNA: TGTGCCATCAGTGGGAGGACTAGCGGGCTGAATGAGCAGTTCTTC
size: few; V: TRBV12-3/TRBV12-4; J: TRBJ2-1; D: TRBD1; CDR3: CASSFGGTARDEQFF; DNA: TGTGCCAGCAGTTTTGGTGGGACAGCCCGTGATGAGCAGTTCTTC
size: .; V: TRBV7-2; J: TRBJ2-5; D: .; CDR3: CASSPGAETQYF; DNA: TGTGCCAGCAGCCCGGGGGCCGAGACCCAGTACTTC
size: .; V: TRBV29-1; J: TRBJ2-3; D: .; CDR3: CSVDEQEVSDTQYF; DNA: TGCAGCGTTGATGAGCAGGAGGTCTCAGATACGCAGTATTTT
size: .; V: TRBV4-1; J: TRBJ2-5; D: TRBD1; CDR3: CASSQVFSGTGWVVETQYF; DNA: TGCGCCAGCAGCCAAGTATTCTCAGGGACAGGTTGGGTTGTGGAGACCCAGTACTTC
size: many; V: TRBV5-1; J: TRBJ2-5; D: TRBD1; CDR3: CASSLVRGQETQYF; DNA: TGCGCCAGCAGCTTGGTCAGGGGGCAAGAGACCCAGTACTTC
size: .; V: TRBV5-1; J: TRBJ2-3; D: .; CDR3: CASSGIGARLSTDTQYF; DNA: TGCGCCAGCAGCGGCATCGGGGCGCGACTTAGCACAGATACGCAGTATTTT
size: few; V: TRBV7-2; J: TRBJ1-2; D: .; CDR3: CASSLVTQNYGYTF; DNA: TGTGCCAGCAGCTTAGTTACACAGAACTATGGCTACACCTTC
size: few; V: TRBV7-2; J: TRBJ1-5; D: TRBD1; CDR3: CASSLVKGAGQPQHF; DNA: TGTGCCAGCAGCTTAGTGAAGGGGGCAGGTCAGCCCCAGCATTTT
size: .; V: TRBV7-2; J: TRBJ2-3; D: .; CDR3: CASNRNGWGGPTDTQYF; DNA: TGTGCCAGCAACCGGAACGGGTGGGGTGGGCCTACAGATACGCAGTATTTT
size: few; V: TRBV7-2; J: TRBJ1-6; D: TRBD1; CDR3: CASSTGTGGRSPLHF; DNA: TGTGCCAGCAGCACCGGGACAGGGGGGAGGTCACCCCTCCACTTT
size: few; V: TRBV9; J: TRBJ2-7; D: .; CDR3: CASSVGENPYEQYF; DNA: TGTGCCAGCAGCGTAGGGGAGAACCCCTACGAGCAGTACTTC
size: few; V: TRBV24-1; J: TRBJ2-2; D: TRBD1; CDR3: CATSLRQGRAGELFF; DNA: TGTGCCACCAGCCTCAGACAGGGACGGGCCGGGGAGCTGTTTTTT
size: few; V: TRBV11-3; J: TRBJ2-1; D: .; CDR3: CASSFRRGNEQFF; DNA: TGTGCCAGCAGCTTTAGACGAGGGAATGAGCAGTTCTTC
size: many; V: TRBV5-1; J: TRBJ2-1; D: TRBD2; CDR3: CASSGGGSYNEQFF; DNA: TGCGCCAGCAGTGGCGGGGGCTCCTACAATGAGCAGTTCTTC
size: .; V: TRBV29-1; J: TRBJ1-1; D: TRBD1; CDR3: CSVPRQGPHTEAFF; DNA: TGCAGCGTTCCAAGACAGGGGCCGCACACTGAAGCTTTCTTT
size: .; V: TRBV9; J: TRBJ2-7; D: TRBD1; CDR3: CASSTRDRGHEQYF; DNA: TGTGCCAGCAGCACCCGGGACAGGGGCCACGAGCAGTACTTC
size: few; V: TRBV20-1; J: TRBJ2-5; D: .; CDR3: CSAASNPQETQYF; DNA: TGCAGTGCTGCGAGTAACCCCCAAGAGACCCAGTACTTC
size: few; V: TRBV10-3; J: TRBJ1-4; D: TRBD1; CDR3: CAISPGQMNEKLFF; DNA: TGTGCCATCAGTCCGGGACAGATGAATGAAAAACTGTTTTTT
size: .; V: TRBV5-1; J: TRBJ2-7; D: .; CDR3: CASSGGPNAYEQYF; DNA: TGCGCCAGCAGTGGGGGCCCAAACGCCTACGAGCAGTACTTC